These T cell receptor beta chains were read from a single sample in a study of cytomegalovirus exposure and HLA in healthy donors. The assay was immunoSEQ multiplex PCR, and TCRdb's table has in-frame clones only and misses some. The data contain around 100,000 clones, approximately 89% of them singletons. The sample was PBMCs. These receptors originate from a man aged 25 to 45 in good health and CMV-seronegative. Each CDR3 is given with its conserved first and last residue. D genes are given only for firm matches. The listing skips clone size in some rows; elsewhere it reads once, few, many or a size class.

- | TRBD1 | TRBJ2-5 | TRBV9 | CASSVEGTGARETQYF | TGTGCCAGCAGCGTAGAGGGGACAGGGGCCCGGGAGACCCAGTACTTC
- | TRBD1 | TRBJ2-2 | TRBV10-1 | CASSKTGGPRDGELFF | TGCGCCAGCAGTAAGACAGGGGGGCCTAGAGATGGGGAGCTGTTTTTT
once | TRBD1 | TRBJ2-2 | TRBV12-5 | CASRLGQSNTGELFF | TGTGCTAGCCGCCTGGGACAGTCGAACACCGGGGAGCTGTTTTTT
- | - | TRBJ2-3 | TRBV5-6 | CASSLEERLGADTQYF | TGTGCCAGCAGCTTAGAGGAGCGATTGGGTGCAGATACGCAGTATTTT
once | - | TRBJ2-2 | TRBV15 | CATSGFTGTTNTGELFF | TGTGCCACCAGCGGTTTCACAGGTACCACAAACACCGGGGAGCTGTTTTTT
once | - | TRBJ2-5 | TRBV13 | CASSLRETQYF | TGTGCCAGCAGCTTGAGGGAGACCCAGTACTTC
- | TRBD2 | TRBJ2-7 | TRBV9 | CASSGSGNSYEQYF | TGTGCCAGCAGCGGTAGCGGGAACTCCTACGAGCAGTACTTC
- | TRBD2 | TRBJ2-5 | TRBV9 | CASSPGTSRETQYF | TGTGCCAGCAGCCCAGGGACTAGCAGGGAGACCCAGTACTTC
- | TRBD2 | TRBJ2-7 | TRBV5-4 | CASSSLTSGREQYF | TGTGCCAGCAGCTCCTTGACTAGCGGGAGAGAGCAGTACTTC
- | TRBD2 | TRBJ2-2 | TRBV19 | CASSTYSGRGNTGELFF | TGTGCCAGTAGTACCTATAGCGGGAGGGGGAACACCGGGGAGCTGTTTTTT
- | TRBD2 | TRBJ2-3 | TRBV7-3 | CASSLYTGGAGDTQYF | TGTGCCAGCAGCTTATATACCGGGGGGGCGGGAGATACGCAGTATTTT
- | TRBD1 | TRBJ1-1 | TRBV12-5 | CAPANLRTGEGAFF | TGTGCACCGGCTAATCTCAGGACAGGTGAAGGAGCTTTCTTT
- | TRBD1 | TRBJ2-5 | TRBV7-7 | CASSLGGTDQETQYF | TGTGCCAGCAGCTTAGGGGGGACAGATCAAGAGACCCAGTACTTC
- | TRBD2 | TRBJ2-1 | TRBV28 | CASSTTSLSSYNEQFF | TGTGCCAGCAGTACGACTAGCCTGAGCTCCTACAATGAGCAGTTCTTC
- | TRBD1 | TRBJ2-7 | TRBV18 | CASSAPGQGTYEQYF | TGTGCCAGCTCAGCCCCGGGACAGGGGACCTACGAGCAGTACTTC
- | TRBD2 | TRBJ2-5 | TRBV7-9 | CASSLQLAGRKYQETQYF | TGTGCCAGCAGCTTACAACTAGCGGGGAGGAAGTACCAAGAGACCCAGTACTTC
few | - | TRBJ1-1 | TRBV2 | CASSVQTRNEAFF | TGTGCCAGCAGTGTCCAGACACGGAATGAAGCTTTCTTT
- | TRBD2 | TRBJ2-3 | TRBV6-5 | CATSGGRTDTQYF | TGTGCCACCTCGGGGGGGCGAACAGATACGCAGTATTTT
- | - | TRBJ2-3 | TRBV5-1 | CASSLDGATDTQYF | TGCGCCAGCAGCTTGGATGGGGCCACAGATACGCAGTATTTT
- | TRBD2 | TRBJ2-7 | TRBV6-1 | CASSPRRGREYEQYF | TGTGCCAGCAGTCCCCGGCGCGGGAGGGAGTACGAGCAGTACTTC
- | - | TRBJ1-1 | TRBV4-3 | CASSQAVFGTGFLEAFF | TGCGCCAGCAGCCAAGCAGTTTTCGGAACAGGTTTTCTCGAAGCTTTCTTT
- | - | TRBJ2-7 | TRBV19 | CASSDREGTYEQYF | TGTGCCAGTAGTGATCGGGAAGGGACTTACGAGCAGTACTTC
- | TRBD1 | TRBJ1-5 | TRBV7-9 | CASSSYRGRDNQPQHF | TGTGCCAGCAGCTCTTACAGGGGGCGGGACAATCAGCCCCAGCATTTT
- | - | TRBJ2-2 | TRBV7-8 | CASSLVAGAGTGELFF | TGTGCCAGCAGCTTAGTAGCAGGGGCGGGCACCGGGGAGCTGTTTTTT
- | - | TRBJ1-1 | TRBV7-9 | CASSRVGGMNTEAFF | TGTGCCAGCAGTAGGGTTGGGGGCATGAACACTGAAGCTTTCTTT
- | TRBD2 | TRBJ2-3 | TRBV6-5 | CASSQTSGRDTQYF | TGTGCCAGCAGTCAGACTAGCGGGAGGGATACGCAGTATTTT
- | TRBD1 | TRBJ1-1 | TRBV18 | CASSPPMGTGGLLGGTEAFF | TGTGCCAGCTCACCACCGATGGGGACAGGGGGCCTTCTGGGAGGAACTGAAGCTTTCTTT
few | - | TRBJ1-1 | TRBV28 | CASSLSPGRGTEAFF | TGTGCCAGCAGTCTCAGCCCGGGGAGGGGCACTGAAGCTTTCTTT
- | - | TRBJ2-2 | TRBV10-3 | CAISESLASGELFF | TGTGCCATCAGTGAGTCTTTAGCATCCGGGGAGCTGTTTTTT
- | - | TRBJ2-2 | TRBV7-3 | CASSLQTGELFF | TGTGCCAGCAGCTTACAGACCGGGGAGCTGTTTTTT
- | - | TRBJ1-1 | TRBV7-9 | CASSLVKTLRRGRTEAFF | TGTGCCAGCAGCTTAGTTAAAACCCTGCGGCGGGGGCGCACTGAAGCTTTCTTT
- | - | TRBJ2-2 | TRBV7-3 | CASSLRRNTGELFF | TGTGCCAGCAGCTTACGCAGAAACACCGGGGAGCTGTTTTTT
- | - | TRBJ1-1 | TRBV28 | CASSQRVNTEAFF | TGTGCCAGCAGTCAAAGAGTAAACACTGAAGCTTTCTTT
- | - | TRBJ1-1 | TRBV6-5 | CASSLTGYTEAFF | TGTGCCAGCAGCTTAACAGGGTACACTGAAGCTTTCTTT
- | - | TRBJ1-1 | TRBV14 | CASSPKGDYSTEAFF | TGTGCCAGCAGCCCCAAGGGGGATTACTCCACTGAAGCTTTCTTT
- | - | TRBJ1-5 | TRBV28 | CASSLGQYSNQPQHF | TGTGCCAGCAGTTTAGGACAGTATAGCAATCAGCCCCAGCATTTT
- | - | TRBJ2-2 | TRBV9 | CASSGAGTGELFF | TGTGCCAGCAGCGGGGCCGGAACCGGGGAGCTGTTTTTT
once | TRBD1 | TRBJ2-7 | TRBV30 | CAWSRTGVYEQYF | TGTGCCTGGAGTCGGACAGGGGTCTACGAGCAGTACTTC
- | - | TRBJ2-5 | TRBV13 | CASSLVGGQETQYF | TGTGCCAGCAGCTTAGTCGGGGGACAAGAGACCCAGTACTTC
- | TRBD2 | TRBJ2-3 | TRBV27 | CASSPRTSGIGTQYF | TGTGCCAGCAGTCCCAGGACTAGCGGGATTGGTACGCAGTATTTT
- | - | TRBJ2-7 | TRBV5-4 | CASSLEAGMQYF | TGTGCCAGCAGCTTGGAAGCAGGGATGCAGTACTTC
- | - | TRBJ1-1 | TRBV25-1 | CASSEKYGDTEAFF | TGTGCCAGCAGTGAAAAATACGGGGACACTGAAGCTTTCTTT
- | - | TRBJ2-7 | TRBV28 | CASSRTAYEQYF | TGTGCCAGCAGTCGCACAGCCTACGAGCAGTACTTC
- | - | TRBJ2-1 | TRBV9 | CASAAFDNEQFF | TGTGCCAGCGCGGCGTTCGACAATGAGCAGTTCTTC
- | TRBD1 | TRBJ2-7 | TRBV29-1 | CSVVPRDRDDF | TGCAGCGTAGTACCCCGGGACAGGGACGACTTC
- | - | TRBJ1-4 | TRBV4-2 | CASSQERRGEKLFF | TGTGCCAGCAGCCAAGAACGGCGGGGTGAAAAACTGTTTTTT
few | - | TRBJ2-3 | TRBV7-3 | CASRGSTDTQYF | TGTGCCAGTCGGGGAAGCACAGATACGCAGTATTTT